The entry that follows covers one TCR beta chain sequence. Sequenced by immunoSEQ multiplex PCR; TCRdb stores in-frame clones only, minus some. The sample includes more than 50,000 clones, about nine tenths of them seen just once. The germline CDR1 and CDR2 sequences are SGHNT and YENEEA. Trimming at V came to 5 bases and at J to 4 bases, leaving 7 bases not matched to a gene. This CDR3 comprises 14 residues. This sample was included in a study of blood T cell repertoires in COVID-19. The sequenced sample consisted of peripheral blood. The sequence came from a woman aged 40 to 49 with active COVID-19. The rearrangement uses TRBV11-3 and TRBJ1-2; 7 bases are shared with TRBD1. In DNA, the CDR3 is TGTGCCAGCAGCCCCCGGGACAGAGCCTATGGCTACACCTTC. Amino acid sequence: CASSPRDRAYGYTF.